The clone carrying this TCR beta chain was picked up a small number of times. This CDR3 has 17 residues. With 5 bases removed from V and 1 base from J, the gap between germline ends came to 15 bases. Germline values: CDR1 SGHTA, CDR2 FQGTGA. The data are from a study of T-cell reconstitution after alpha-beta-depleted transplantation in children. Unique molecular identifiers were used in preparing the TCRbeta library. TCRdb itself ran the PCR reads through MiXCR, one entry per CDR3 protein. The sample has about 540,000 distinct CDR3 sequences, around 16% seen once. This sequence was found in a human donor who donated a stem cell graft to a child with acute lymphoblastic leukemia. This chain joins TRBV7-3 and TRBJ2-6, with unresolved D. The sample was PBMCs from the stem cell graft donor, taken from the stem cell graft. CDR3 sequence reads: CASSQILSLSGANVLTF. Written as DNA, the CDR3 is TGTGCCAGCAGCCAAATCTTGAGCCTATCTGGGGCCAACGTCCTGACTTTC.